This paragraph covers one T cell receptor beta chain sequence. Reverse transcription of about 0.45 to 1 ug RNA was performed with random hexamers. The amplification used immunoSEQ multiplex PCR on TCR beta CDR3; it spanned 54 Vbeta and 13 Jbeta. TCRdb independently ran MiXCR on the immunoSEQ multiplex PCR reads; one entry per CDR3 protein. The table lists around 81,000 distinct CDR3 sequences, approximately 95% of them singletons. The germline gives CDR1 MGHRA, CDR2 YSYEKL. The CDR3 runs to 15 residues. The ends were cut back, 3 bases at V and 3 bases at J, with 15 bases in the middle. These data are taken from a study of CD8 T cells in Susac syndrome. Study context: When their blood was taken, patients with Susac syndrome were therapy-naive, taking corticosteroids, or taking intravenous immunoglobulin alone.

Blood CD8+ and CD4+ T cells underwent high-throughput TCR beta sequencing. Through negative isolation, CD4+ and CD8+ T cells were obtained, while TEMRA cells were enriched using FACS. This sequence originates from a human donor with Susac syndrome. Sequencing used CD8+ T cells from PBMCs. J is TRBJ2-7 and V is TRBV4-1; the D is unclear. The CDR3 DNA reads as TGCGCCAGCAGCCAGCAAGTGGGCGAGAACTACGAGCAGTACTTC. Translated, it gives CASSQQVGENYEQYF.